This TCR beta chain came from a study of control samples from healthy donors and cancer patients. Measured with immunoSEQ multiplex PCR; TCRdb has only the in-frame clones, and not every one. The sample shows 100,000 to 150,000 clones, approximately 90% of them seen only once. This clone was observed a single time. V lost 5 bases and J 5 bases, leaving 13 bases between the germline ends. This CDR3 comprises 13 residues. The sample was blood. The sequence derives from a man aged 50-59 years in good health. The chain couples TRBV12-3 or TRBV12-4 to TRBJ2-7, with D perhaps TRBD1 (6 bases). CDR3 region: CASSPHTGNEQYF. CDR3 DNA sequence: TGTGCCAGCAGTCCCCACACAGGGAACGAGCAGTACTTC.